Listed here are 15 T cell receptor beta chains from one sample, sequenced in a study of cytomegalovirus exposure and HLA in healthy donors. With 60 Vbeta and 13 Jbeta primers, the PCR was carried out. Clones were read by immunoSEQ multiplex PCR, and TCRdb kept only the in-frame ones, dropping some. Of roughly 150,000 clones detected, around 78% appear once; the ten largest clones hold under 2%. The specimen was PBMCs. The receptor set was obtained from a woman aged 18-29 years in good health and CMV-seronegative.

This rearrangement joins TRBV4-3 to TRBJ2-5; 10 bases align to TRBD1. The CDR3 runs 15 residues. V gave up 3 bases and J gave up 5 bases; unmatched junction bases: 6. Germline V gene data show CDR1 as LGHNA and CDR2 as YSLEER. The CDR3 sequence is CASSQGDRGYETQYF. CDR3 in DNA: TGCGCCAGCAGCCAGGGGGACAGGGGCTATGAGACCCAGTACTTC.

The chain couples TRBV7-8 to TRBJ2-7; TRBD2 matches 8 bases. V dropped 1 base and J dropped 0; count of bases not matched to a gene: 2. This CDR3 is 15 amino acids long. The germline gives CDR1 SGHVS, CDR2 FQNEAQ. CDR3 in amino acids: CASSLEAGVSYEQYF. CDR3 in DNA: TGTGCCAGCAGCTTAGAAGCGGGGGTCTCCTACGAGCAGTACTTC.

The chain carries TRBV15 and TRBJ2-7, with D perhaps TRBD2 (5 bases). The CDR3 is 12 residues long. Trimming pared 8 bases from V and 5 bases from J, leaving 13 bases between. Germline V gene lookup returns CDR1 LNHNV and CDR2 YYDKDF (reference sequence). CDR3: CATPGGTNEQYV. The CDR3, as DNA: TGTGCCACCCCTGGAGGAACCAACGAGCAGTACGTC.

The V gene is TRBV19, the J gene TRBJ1-1, with TRBD1 as a possible D gene (6 bases). The germline V gene encodes CDR1 LNHDA and CDR2 SQIVND (reference sequence). This CDR3 is 14 amino acids long. Trimming removed 2 bases at V and 4 bases at J, with 11 bases between. The CDR3 DNA sequence: TGTGCCAGTAGTATATCGGGCAGGGGCACTGAAGCTTTCTTT. This encodes CASSISGRGTEAFF.

The chain has TRBV12-5 and TRBJ2-3; no reliable D call. The V gene lost 3 bases and the J gene lost 2 bases, with 12 bases spanning the gap. The CDR3 is made up of 15 amino acids. Germline V gives CDR1 LGHNT, CDR2 FRNRAP. The CDR3 coding sequence is TGTGCTAGTGGTTTCGGTTCGGTTATCACAGATACGCAGTATTTT. Translated, it gives CASGFGSVITDTQYF.

This clone appeared a few times. The rearrangement links TRBV28 to TRBJ1-3, with D perhaps TRBD1 (5 bases). Trimming took 4 bases from V and 0 from J, leaving 16 bases between them. The germline V gene has CDR1 MDHEN and CDR2 SYDVKM. CDR3 length: 17 amino acids. The CDR3 DNA reads TGTGCCAGCAGTTCCTATTCGACAGTTAGCTCTGGAAACACCATATATTTT. Encoded protein: CASSSYSTVSSGNTIYF.

J is TRBJ2-1 and V is TRBV9; no definite D call. This CDR3 region has 14 residues. V shed 0 bases and J shed 2 bases, with 6 bases lying between them. From germline, CDR1 is SGDLS and CDR2 YYNGEE. The CDR3 nucleotides are TGTGCCAGCAGCGTAGTGAGTACCTACAATGAGCAGTTCTTC. Amino acid sequence: CASSVVSTYNEQFF. Together with reference TRBV9 and TRBJ2-1, the CDR3 gives the full variable domain: DSGVTQTPKHLITATGQRVTLRCSPRSGDLSVYWYQQSLDQGLQFLIQYYNGEERAKGNILERFSAQQFPDLHSELNLSSLELGDSALYFCASSVVSTYNEQFFGPGTRLTVL.

The rearrangement joins TRBV5-4 to TRBJ2-3, with 8 bases identical to TRBD1. This CDR3 contains 15 residues. V lost 4 bases and J lost 4; bases outside the gene matches: 8. Germline V lookup: CDR1 SGHNT, CDR2 YYREEE (reference sequence). CDR3 residues: CASSQDRVRADTQYF. Written as DNA, the CDR3 is TGTGCCAGCAGCCAGGACAGGGTGAGAGCAGATACGCAGTATTTT.

This clone was picked up a small number of times. The chain carries TRBV28 and TRBJ2-1; TRBD2 is a possible D gene (5 bases). Germline CDR1 MDHEN, CDR2 SYDVKM. The CDR3 loop spans 11 amino acids. V was clipped by 5 bases and J by 10 bases, with 9 bases between them. The DNA of the CDR3 is TGTGCCAGCAGTCTCGGACTCGAGCAGTTCTTC. Translation: CASSLGLEQFF.

The chain carries TRBV29-1 and TRBJ1-5, with 10 nucleotides matching TRBD1. The germline CDR1 and CDR2 sequences are SQVTM and ANQGSEA. V was pared by 4 bases and J by 0 bases, with 15 bases of the junction left unmatched. The length of the CDR3 is 19 residues. The CDR3 bases are TGCAGCGTTGTGACCCGGGACAGGGGTTTGCTTTATAGCAATCAGCCCCAGCATTTT. It translates to CSVVTRDRGLLYSNQPQHF.

The chain recombines TRBV7-8 with TRBJ1-5; D possibly corresponds to TRBD1 (5 bases). Deletions cut 5 bases from V and 4 bases from J, with 9 bases between. Per the germline V gene, CDR1 is SGHVS and CDR2 is FQNEAQ. The CDR3 sequence is 13 residues long. Here the CDR3 reads CASSGAENQPQHF. The DNA of the CDR3 is TGTGCCAGCAGCGGGGCAGAGAATCAGCCCCAGCATTTT. Together with reference TRBV7-8 and TRBJ1-5, the CDR3 gives the full variable domain: GAGVSQSPRYKVAKRGQDVALRCDPISGHVSLFWYQQALGQGPEFLTYFQNEAQLDKSGLPSDRFFAERPEGSVSTLKIQRTQQEDSAVYLCASSGAENQPQHFGDGTRLSIL.

CDR3 in amino acids: CASSEPGFSGDGYTF. As DNA, the CDR3 is TGTGCCAGCAGTGAACCAGGGTTTAGCGGAGATGGCTACACCTTC. This rearrangement joins TRBV25-1 to TRBJ1-2, with a possible D match to TRBD1 (5 bases). Per germline, CDR1 MGHDK and CDR2 SYGVNS. The CDR3 has 15 residues. V lost 2 bases and J 6 bases, leaving 16 bases between the germline ends.

The V call is TRBV29-1, the J call TRBJ2-1; 9 bases map to TRBD2. V shed 3 bases, J shed 0 bases, and the junction held 6 bases outside the gene matches. The V gene's germline CDR1 is SQVTM and CDR2 ANQGSEA. The CDR3 length is 16 residues. In DNA form, the CDR3 reads TGCAGCGTTGATGGACTAGCGTTAAGCTCCTACAATGAGCAGTTCTTC. Its translation: CSVDGLALSSYNEQFF.

This clone was recorded only once. This chain joins TRBV6-5 and TRBJ2-3; D is possibly TRBD1 (6 bases). Germline CDR1 MNHEY, CDR2 SVGAGI. Trimming took off 4 bases at V and 5 bases at J, with 16 bases between the two ends. The CDR3 runs to 15 residues. Here the CDR3 reads CASSSPGHSLDTQYF. The CDR3, as DNA: TGTGCCAGCAGTTCCCCGGGACACTCCCTAGATACGCAGTATTTT.

CDR3 DNA: TGTGCCAGCAGCACGACTCCGTCGGTCAATCAGCCCCAGCATTTT. This encodes CASSTTPSVNQPQHF. This chain uses TRBV28 with TRBJ1-5; the D is unclear. V lost 6 bases, J lost 3 bases, and 15 bases lay in between. The CDR3 is 15 amino acids. CDR1 MDHEN and CDR2 SYDVKM come from the germline V gene. The full variable domain, its missing parts supplied by reference TRBV28 and TRBJ1-5, is DVKVTQSSRYLVKRTGEKVFLECVQDMDHENMFWYRQDPGLGLRLIYFSYDVKMKEKGDIPEGYSVSREKKERFSLILESASTNQTSMYLCASSTTPSVNQPQHFGDGTRLSIL.